This TCR beta chain was documented in a study of control samples from healthy donors and cancer patients. Clones were read by immunoSEQ multiplex PCR, and TCRdb kept only the in-frame ones, dropping some. The repertoire has around 89,000 clones, roughly 78% of them found once; the top ten carry around 10%. This CDR3 comprises 14 residues. V dropped 1 base and J dropped 4 bases, with 10 bases sitting between them. The germline CDR1 and CDR2 sequences are KGHSH and LQKENI. The receptor was isolated from a woman aged 60 to 75 in good health. The genes are TRBV18 and TRBJ2-5; weak D call: TRBD2 (6 bases). The sample was blood. The chain's CDR3 is CASSPHGGGETQYF. As DNA, the CDR3 is TGTGCCAGCTCACCACACGGGGGTGGAGAGACCCAGTACTTC.